Following are 20 T cell receptor beta chains from one sample sequenced in a study of control samples from healthy donors and cancer patients. Here immunoSEQ multiplex PCR was the method, and the copy in TCRdb shows in-frame clones only, minus some. The sample yields around 20,000 clones, approximately 82% seen once. Sequencing was done on a sample of PBMCs. Receptors originate from an elderly man with head and neck cancer.

The CDR3 nucleotides are TGTGCCACCAGTGAGTCCGGGGGGAGGGGTCAGCCCCAGCATTTT. This codes for CATSESGGRGQPQHF. The chain uses TRBV24-1 and TRBJ1-5, with a possible D match to TRBD1 (5 bases). This CDR3 contains 15 residues. Germline V CDR1 and CDR2: KGHDR, SFDVKD. Trimming pared 4 bases from V and 6 bases from J, leaving 15 bases between.

The chain has TRBV27 and TRBJ1-5, with D possibly matching TRBD1 (5 bases). CDR1 MNHEY and CDR2 SMNVEV come from the germline V gene (reference sequence). The V gene lost 0 bases and the J gene lost 7 bases, with 13 bases spanning the gap. The CDR3 runs 15 residues. CDR3 sequence (DNA): TGTGCCAGCAGTTTATCGGATCAGGGTGGCCAGCCCCAGCATTTT. This encodes CASSLSDQGGQPQHF.

The chain uses TRBV4-3 and TRBJ1-1, with a possible D match to TRBD1 (5 bases). The CDR3 consists of 15 residues. Germline CDR1 reads LGHNA; CDR2 reads YSLEER. Trimming pared 0 bases from V and 5 bases from J, leaving 13 bases between. CDR3 sequence: CASSQDRWGRTEAFF. Here the CDR3 DNA reads TGCGCCAGCAGCCAAGATCGGTGGGGCCGAACTGAAGCTTTCTTT.

In DNA form, the CDR3 reads TGCGCCAGCAGCCAAGTATTGCGGGGGGGGCCGAACACAGATACGCAGTATTTT. Translated: CASSQVLRGGPNTDTQYF. The chain links TRBV4-1 to TRBJ2-3; 9 positions match TRBD2. The CDR3 consists of 18 residues. CDR1 MGHRA and CDR2 YSYEKL come from the germline V gene. Losses at the gene ends were 1 base for V and 2 bases for J; bases not matched to a gene: 10.

This clone was picked up one time. This chain links TRBV9 with TRBJ2-7; 7 positions match TRBD2. The CDR3 runs to 16 residues. The V segment lost 4 bases and the J segment 2 bases; nucleotides outside the gene matches: 12. Germline V CDR1 and CDR2: SGDLS, YYNGEE. The CDR3 loop is CASSPELVGGTYEQYF. CDR3 in DNA: TGTGCCAGCAGCCCGGAGTTGGTCGGGGGGACCTACGAGCAGTACTTC.

V usage is TRBV7-2 and J usage is TRBJ2-2; maybe TRBD1 (6 bases). The length of the CDR3 is 17 residues. Germline CDR1 and CDR2: SGHTA and FQGNSA. Trimming pared 2 bases from V and 1 base from J, leaving 14 bases between. The CDR3 bases are TGTGCCAGCAGCTTAAGGGGGTGGGGCGAGAACACCGGGGAGCTGTTTTTT. Translating it yields CASSLRGWGENTGELFF.

The chain uses TRBV7-6 and TRBJ1-1; D gene uncertain. The CDR3 totals 15 residues. V dropped 6 bases and J dropped 0 bases, with 14 bases sitting between them. Germline CDR1 is SGHVS and CDR2 is FNYEAQ. Written as DNA, the CDR3 is TGTGCCAGCAGTCGTTCCCCCCTTGTGAACACTGAAGCTTTCTTT. It encodes CASSRSPLVNTEAFF.

This clone has more than one count but fewer than ten. The gene calls are TRBV7-9 and TRBJ2-7, with TRBD1 matching 9 bases. The CDR3 sequence is 16 residues long. Trimming removed 2 bases from V and 3 bases from J; junction bases left unmatched: 8. The V gene's germline CDR1 is SEHNR and CDR2 FQNEAQ (reference sequence). The DNA of the CDR3 is TGTGCCAGCAGCTTAAGTCTCGGGACAGGGAGCTACGAGCAGTACTTC. This encodes CASSLSLGTGSYEQYF.

CDR3 protein: CAISRQGGYEQYF. The CDR3 nucleotides are TGTGCCATCTCCCGACAGGGAGGTTACGAGCAGTACTTC. The chain employs TRBV10-3 and TRBJ2-7; D is possibly TRBD1 (7 bases). Trimming removed 8 bases at V and 4 bases at J, with 15 bases between. CDR1 ENHRY and CDR2 SYGVKD come from the germline V gene. The CDR3 length is 13 residues.

V usage is TRBV30 and J usage is TRBJ2-3, with 9 bases aligning to TRBD1. CDR3 length equals 15 residues. J gave up 4 bases and V 4 bases, and 9 bases lay outside the gene matches. In germline, CDR1 is GTSNPN, CDR2 SVGIG (reference sequence). The CDR3 DNA reads TGTGCCTGGACCATCACAGGGGGCGAGGCAGATACGCAGTATTTT. Protein: CAWTITGGEADTQYF.

This sequence joins TRBV11-2 and TRBJ2-7; D is perhaps TRBD1 or TRBD2 (6 bases each). Germline V gives CDR1 SGHAT, CDR2 FQNNGV. This CDR3 comprises 15 residues. The V and J ends lost 1 base and 6 bases respectively, with 16 bases between them. Here the CDR3 reads CASSLVSGEVGEQYF. The CDR3 region has the DNA TGTGCCAGCAGCTTAGTCTCAGGGGAGGTCGGCGAGCAGTACTTC. Variable domain in full (rest from reference TRBV11-2 and TRBJ2-7): EAGVAQSPRYKIIEKRQSVAFWCNPISGHATLYWYQQILGQGPKLLIQFQNNGVVDDSQLPKDRFSAERLKGVDSTLKIQPAKLEDSAVYLCASSLVSGEVGEQYFGPGTRLTVT.

The genes are TRBV27 and TRBJ2-1; 14 positions agree with TRBD2. The CDR3 has 15 residues. V lost 5 bases, J lost 7 bases, and 4 bases stayed unmatched. Germline CDR1 reads MNHEY; CDR2 reads SMNVEV (reference sequence). CDR3 DNA: TGTGCCAGCAGTCCAGGGACTAGCGGGAGAAATGAGCAGTTCTTC. Amino acids: CASSPGTSGRNEQFF.

The J gene is TRBJ2-2, the V gene TRBV7-2; 10 bases match TRBD1. Trimming removed 1 base from V and 7 bases from J; junction bases left unmatched: 3. The CDR3 is made up of 15 amino acids. Germline loops: CDR1 SGHTA, CDR2 FQGNSA. The CDR3, as DNA: TGTGCCAGCAGCTTAGTGGGGACAGGGGTCGGGGAGCTGTTTTTT. It codes for CASSLVGTGVGELFF.

The rearrangement uses TRBV5-4 and TRBJ2-5, with TRBD1 identical over 7 bases. V was pared by 2 bases and J by 1 base, with 2 bases of the junction left unmatched. This CDR3 contains 14 residues. Germline CDR1 reads SGHNT; CDR2 reads YYREEE (reference sequence). Written as DNA, the CDR3 is TGTGCCAGCAGCTTAGACAGGGCCCAAGAGACCCAGTACTTC. As protein: CASSLDRAQETQYF. Full variable domain (remainder filled in from reference TRBV5-4 and TRBJ2-5): ETGVTQSPTHLIKTRGQQVTLRCSSQSGHNTVSWYQQALGQGPQFIFQYYREEENGRGNFPPRFSGLQFPNYSSELNVNALELDDSALYLCASSLDRAQETQYFGPGTRLLVL.

V usage is TRBV4-1 and J usage is TRBJ1-6, with D hard to call. Germline-derived CDR1 and CDR2 are MGHRA and YSYEKL. The CDR3 is made up of 14 amino acids. Trimming pared 1 base from V and 11 bases from J, leaving 12 bases between. CDR3 region: CASSQVIVMAPLHF. The CDR3 coding sequence is TGCGCCAGCAGCCAAGTTATCGTGATGGCACCCCTCCACTTT.

The chain has TRBV10-3 and TRBJ2-2; possibly TRBD2 for D (6 bases). The CDR3 covers 18 residues. The V gene's germline CDR1 is ENHRY and CDR2 SYGVKD. V was pared by 2 bases and J by 4 bases, with 20 bases between. The CDR3 spells CAISEIGEEGVTTGELFF. CDR3 in DNA: TGTGCCATCAGTGAGATCGGTGAGGAGGGAGTGACCACCGGGGAGCTGTTTTTT.

This clone was found once. A junction boundary mismatches the germline segment, possibly from a read error. The sample carries other DNA sequences with the same CDR3. The chain is built from TRBV5-6 and TRBJ2-7, with D uncertain. The length of the CDR3 is 15 residues. The germline CDR1 and CDR2 sequences are SGHDT and YYEEEE. The CDR3 DNA reads as TGTGCCAGTAGCTTGCTAGGGATATTCTCCTACGAGCAGTACTTC. Protein product: CASSLLGIFSYEQYF.

This chain uses TRBV5-4 with TRBJ1-2, with TRBD1 matching 8 bases. The CDR3 totals 16 residues. V shed 3 bases and J 3 bases; nucleotides not matched to a gene: 10. The germline gives CDR1 SGHNT, CDR2 YYREEE (reference sequence). CDR3 in amino acids: CASSSVGDRKDYGYTF. CDR3 DNA sequence: TGTGCCAGCAGCTCTGTGGGGGACAGGAAAGACTATGGCTACACCTTC.

The rearrangement links TRBV6-6 to TRBJ2-7; 8 positions agree with TRBD2. The ends lost 8 bases at V and 2 bases at J; junction bases unmatched: 2. CDR3 length equals 12 residues. CDR1 is MNHNY, CDR2 SVGAGI, per germline (reference sequence). Here the CDR3 DNA reads TGTGCCAGCCGGGGGGGCCCCTACGAGCAGTACTTC. It codes for CASRGGPYEQYF.

The chain carries TRBV7-3 and TRBJ1-1; TRBD1 agrees at 8 bases. The CDR3 is made up of 14 amino acids. CDR1 and CDR2 from the germline V gene are SGHTA and FQGTGA. Trimming took 4 bases from V and 4 from J; bases not matched to a gene: 5. The CDR3 sequence: CASSSTGAGTEAFF. DNA for the CDR3: TGTGCCAGCAGCTCGACAGGGGCGGGCACTGAAGCTTTCTTT.